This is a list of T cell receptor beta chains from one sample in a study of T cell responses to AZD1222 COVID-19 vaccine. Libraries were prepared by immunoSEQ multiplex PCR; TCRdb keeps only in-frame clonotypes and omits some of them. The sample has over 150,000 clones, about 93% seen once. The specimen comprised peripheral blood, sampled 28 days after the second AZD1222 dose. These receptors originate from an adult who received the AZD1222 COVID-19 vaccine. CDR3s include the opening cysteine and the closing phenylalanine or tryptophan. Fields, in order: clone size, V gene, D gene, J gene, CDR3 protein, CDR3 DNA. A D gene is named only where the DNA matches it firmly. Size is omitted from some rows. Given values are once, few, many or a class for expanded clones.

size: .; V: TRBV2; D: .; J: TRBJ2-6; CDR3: CASSEFVSFGANVLTF; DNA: TGTGCCAGCAGTGAATTCGTAAGTTTTGGGGCCAACGTCCTGACTTTC
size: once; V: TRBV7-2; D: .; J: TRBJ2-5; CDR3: CASSVNQETQYF; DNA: TGTGCCAGCAGCGTCAACCAAGAGACCCAGTACTTC
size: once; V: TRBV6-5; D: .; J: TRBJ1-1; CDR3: CASNRDKNTEAFF; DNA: TGTGCCAGCAATAGAGACAAAAACACTGAAGCTTTCTTT
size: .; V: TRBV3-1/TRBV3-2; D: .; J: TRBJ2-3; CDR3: CASSRGAGVTDTQYF; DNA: TGTGCCAGCAGCCGCGGCGCCGGAGTCACAGATACGCAGTATTTT
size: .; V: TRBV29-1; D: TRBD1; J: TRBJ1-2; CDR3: CSAYGTVGAHNYGYTF; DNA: TGCAGCGCCTACGGGACAGTCGGGGCCCATAACTATGGCTACACCTTC
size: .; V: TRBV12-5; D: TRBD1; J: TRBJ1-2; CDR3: CASGVGGGQGASGYTF; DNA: TGTGCTAGTGGTGTCGGGGGCGGGCAGGGGGCTTCTGGCTACACCTTC
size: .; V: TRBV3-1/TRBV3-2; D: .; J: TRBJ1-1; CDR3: CASSLLANTEAFF; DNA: TGTGCCAGCAGCCTCCTAGCGAACACTGAAGCTTTCTTT
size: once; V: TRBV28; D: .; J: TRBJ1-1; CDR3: CASSPGVAEAFF; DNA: TGTGCCAGCAGTCCAGGGGTCGCTGAAGCTTTCTTT
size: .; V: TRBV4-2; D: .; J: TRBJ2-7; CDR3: CASSQEIQGYEQYF; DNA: TGTGCCAGCAGCCAAGAGATCCAGGGGTACGAGCAGTACTTC
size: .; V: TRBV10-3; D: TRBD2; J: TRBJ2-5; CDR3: CAISEGGGALKTQYF; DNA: TGTGCCATCAGTGAGGGCGGGGGGGCATTAAAGACCCAGTACTTC
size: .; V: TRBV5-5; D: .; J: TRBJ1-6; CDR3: CASSLAGENNSPLHF; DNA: TGTGCCAGCAGCTTGGCCGGAGAAAATAATTCACCCCTCCACTTT
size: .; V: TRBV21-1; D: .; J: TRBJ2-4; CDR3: CASSKDRVAKNIQYF; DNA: TGTGCCAGCAGCAAAGACAGGGTAGCCAAAAACATTCAGTACTTC
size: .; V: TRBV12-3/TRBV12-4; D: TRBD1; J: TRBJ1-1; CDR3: CASSSTGLYDAFF; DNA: TGTGCCAGCAGTTCGACAGGGCTATATGACGCTTTCTTT
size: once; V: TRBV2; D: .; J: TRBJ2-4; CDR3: CASSIAKNIQYF; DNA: TGTGCCAGCTCTATAGCCAAAAACATTCAGTACTTC
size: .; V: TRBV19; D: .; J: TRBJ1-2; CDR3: CASSIVRPRVYGYTF; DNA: TGTGCCAGTAGTATAGTAAGGCCGCGAGTCTATGGCTACACCTTC
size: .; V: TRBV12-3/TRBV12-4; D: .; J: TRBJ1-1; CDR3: CASSFGTEAFF; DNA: TGTGCCAGCAGTTTCGGGACAGAAGCTTTCTTT
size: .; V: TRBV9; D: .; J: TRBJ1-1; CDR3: CASSGGGTEAFF; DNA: TGTGCCAGCAGCGGAGGTGGGACTGAAGCTTTCTTT
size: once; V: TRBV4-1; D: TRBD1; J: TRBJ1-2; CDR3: CASSKGATGGGGYTF; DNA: TGCGCCAGCAGCAAAGGCGCGACAGGGGGCGGGGGCTACACCTTC
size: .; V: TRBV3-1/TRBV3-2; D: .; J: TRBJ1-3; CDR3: CASSQRGSSGNTIYF; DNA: TGTGCCAGCAGCCAAAGAGGGAGCTCTGGAAACACCATATATTTT
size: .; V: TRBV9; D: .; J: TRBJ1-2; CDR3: CASSGGDTLLYGYTF; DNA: TGTGCCAGCAGCGGGGGGGACACCCTACTGTATGGCTACACCTTC
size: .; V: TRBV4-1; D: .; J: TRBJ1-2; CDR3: CASSQERQQGYTF; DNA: TGCGCCAGCAGCCAAGAGAGACAGCAAGGCTACACCTTC
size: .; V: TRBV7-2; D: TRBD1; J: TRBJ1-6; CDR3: CASSLTTGAYNSPLHF; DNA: TGTGCCAGCAGCCTGACGACAGGGGCCTATAATTCACCCCTCCACTTT
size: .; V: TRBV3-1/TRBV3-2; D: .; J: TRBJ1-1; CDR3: CASSQEDGREAFF; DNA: TGTGCCAGCAGCCAAGAGGACGGCCGTGAAGCTTTCTTT
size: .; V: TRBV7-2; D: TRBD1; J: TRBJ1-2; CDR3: CASSLQGNYGYTF; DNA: TGTGCCAGCAGCCTACAGGGGAACTATGGCTACACCTTC
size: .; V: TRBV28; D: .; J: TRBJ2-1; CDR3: CASSNHRAPVEQFF; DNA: TGTGCCAGCAGTAACCACAGGGCCCCGGTTGAGCAGTTCTTC
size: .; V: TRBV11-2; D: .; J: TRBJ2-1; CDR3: CASSLDEQFF; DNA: TGTGCCAGCAGCTTAGATGAGCAGTTCTTC
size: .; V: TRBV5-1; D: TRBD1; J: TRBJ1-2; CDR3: CASSSATGTAYGYTF; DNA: TGCGCCAGCAGTTCCGCTACCGGGACAGCCTATGGCTACACCTTC
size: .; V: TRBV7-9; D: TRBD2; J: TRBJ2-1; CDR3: CASSFGAGEQFF; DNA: TGTGCCAGCAGCTTCGGAGCGGGGGAGCAGTTCTTC
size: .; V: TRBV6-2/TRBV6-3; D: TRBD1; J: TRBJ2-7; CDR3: CASSYTRTGGDEQYF; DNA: TGTGCCAGCAGTTACACCCGGACAGGGGGAGACGAGCAGTACTTC
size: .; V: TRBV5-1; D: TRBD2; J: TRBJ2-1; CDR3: CASSLGGGSYNEQFF; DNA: TGCGCCAGCAGCTTAGGCGGGGGCTCCTACAATGAGCAGTTCTTC
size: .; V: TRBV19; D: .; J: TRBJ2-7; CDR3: CASSVYTYAGRHEQYF; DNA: TGTGCCAGTAGTGTATACACTTACGCGGGACGGCACGAGCAGTACTTC
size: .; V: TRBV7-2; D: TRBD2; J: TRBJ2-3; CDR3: CASSSGTSGLDTQYF; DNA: TGTGCCAGCAGCTCTGGGACTAGCGGGTTAGATACGCAGTATTTT
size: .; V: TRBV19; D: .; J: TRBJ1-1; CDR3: CASSMSQGRAAFF; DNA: TGTGCCAGTAGTATGAGCCAGGGGAGGGCGGCTTTCTTT
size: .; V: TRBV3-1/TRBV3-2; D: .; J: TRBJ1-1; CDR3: CASSQDGGLFFRMNTEAFF; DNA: TGTGCCAGCAGCCAAGATGGGGGACTGTTCTTCCGGATGAACACTGAAGCTTTCTTT
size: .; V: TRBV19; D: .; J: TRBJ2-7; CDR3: CASSIEARGRAEQYF; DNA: TGTGCCAGTAGTATAGAAGCTAGAGGTCGCGCCGAGCAGTACTTC
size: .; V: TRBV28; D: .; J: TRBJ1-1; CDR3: CASSPPGQTNTEAFF; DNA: TGTGCCAGCAGCCCCCCGGGACAAACGAACACTGAAGCTTTCTTT
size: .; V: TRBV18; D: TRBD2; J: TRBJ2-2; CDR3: CASSPGGSTGELFF; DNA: TGTGCCAGCTCACCGGGCGGGAGCACCGGGGAGCTGTTTTTT
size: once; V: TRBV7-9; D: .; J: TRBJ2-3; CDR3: CASSIYFSSGRTDTQYF; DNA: TGTGCCAGCAGCATTTACTTTTCTTCGGGGAGGACAGATACGCAGTATTTT
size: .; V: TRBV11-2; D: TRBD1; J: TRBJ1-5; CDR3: CASSPLGQGPTQPQHF; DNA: TGTGCCAGCAGCCCCCTCGGACAGGGCCCCACTCAGCCCCAGCATTTT
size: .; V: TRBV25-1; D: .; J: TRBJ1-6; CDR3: CAEGRLNSYNSPLHF; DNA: TGTGCTGAGGGGCGACTCAACTCCTATAATTCACCCCTCCACTTT
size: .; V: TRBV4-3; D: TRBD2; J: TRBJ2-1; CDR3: CASSQAPRDYSYNEQFF; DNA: TGCGCCAGCAGCCAAGCACCGAGGGACTACTCCTACAATGAGCAGTTCTTC